This T cell receptor (beta chain) was documented in a study of identical twins. Findings of the study overall: Abundant beta clonotypes from cord blood bore fewer insertions; memory repertoires lacked this pattern. Zero-insertion analyses might be partly confounded by invariant T cells like MAIT and iNKT.

This clonotype was seen a few times. Its specificity is not known. V was shortened by 5 bases and J by 4 bases, with 14 bases between the two germline ends. The CDR3 totals 15 residues. The germline gives CDR1 SEHNR, CDR2 FQNEAQ (reference sequence). Template switching created a universal primer site, and the cDNA included unique molecular identifiers. MiXCR was run by TCRdb on the 5' RACE reads, yielding one entry per CDR3 protein. The table has about 220,000 distinct CDR3 sequences, around 10% seen once. The receptor was isolated from a young woman in good health. The chain carries TRBV7-9 and TRBJ1-4; possible D gene TRBD1, 5 bases. The source material was memory (CD45RO+) T cells sorted from blood. For the CDR3, the DNA is TGTGCCAGCAGCCCCAACGGGGGAATTAATGAAAAACTGTTTTTT. Amino acids: CASSPNGGINEKLFF.